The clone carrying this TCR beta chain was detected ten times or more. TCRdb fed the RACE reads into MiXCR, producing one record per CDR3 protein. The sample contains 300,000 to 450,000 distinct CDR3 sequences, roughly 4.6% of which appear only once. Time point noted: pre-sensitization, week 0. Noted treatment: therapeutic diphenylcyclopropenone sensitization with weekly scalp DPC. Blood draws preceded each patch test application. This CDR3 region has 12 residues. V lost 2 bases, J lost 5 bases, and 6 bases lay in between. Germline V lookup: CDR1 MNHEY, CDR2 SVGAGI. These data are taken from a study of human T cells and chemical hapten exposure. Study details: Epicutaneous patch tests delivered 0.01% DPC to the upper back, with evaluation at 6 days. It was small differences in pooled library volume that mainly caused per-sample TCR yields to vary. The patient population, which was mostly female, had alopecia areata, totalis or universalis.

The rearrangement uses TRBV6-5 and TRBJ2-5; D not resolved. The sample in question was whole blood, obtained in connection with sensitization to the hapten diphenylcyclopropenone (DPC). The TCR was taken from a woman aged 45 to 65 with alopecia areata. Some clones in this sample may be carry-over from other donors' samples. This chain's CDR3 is CASSYSRETQYF. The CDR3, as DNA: TGTGCCAGCAGTTACAGTCGGGAGACCCAGTACTTC.